This T cell receptor beta chain was sequenced in a study of early stage breast cancer tumors. The overall study: About 80% of the 16 invasive tumors were ER+, PR+ and HER2-.

Study findings and constraints: Enriched TCRB sequences shared across patients were mostly commonly generated sequences. Functional markers like CD4, CD8 and FOXP3 were missed in bulk sequencing.

Concerning this clone itself: The antigen is unknown.

Assay used: immunoSEQ multiplex PCR; TCRdb lists only in-frame clones, some missing. Among some 70,000 clones, more than 60% were seen once, and the ten largest hold roughly 3%. This CDR3 contains 17 residues. The J segment lost 3 bases and the V segment lost 4 bases, leaving 5 bases of the junction unmatched. Per the germline V gene, CDR1 is SGHRS and CDR2 is YFSETQ. The chain uses TRBV5-1 and TRBJ2-3; TRBD2 matches 16 bases. Sequenced: blood. The origin of this receptor is a person aged 55-75 years with breast cancer. CDR3 DNA sequence: TGCGCCAGCAGCCTGGGACTAGCGGGGGGGATGACAGATACGCAGTATTTT. It translates to CASSLGLAGGMTDTQYF.